This is a list of T cell receptor beta chains from one sample in a study of T cells after yellow fever vaccination. TCRdb re-called the 5' RACE reads with MiXCR, one entry per CDR3 protein. The sample has hundreds of thousands of distinct CDR3 sequences, 6.2% seen once. The specimen comprised PBMCs, sampled 5 days after the yellow fever booster vaccination. Every receptor here comes from a man aged 30-40 years who received the YFV17D yellow fever vaccine. Both conserved end residues are part of each CDR3. The order of the fields is CDR3 protein, CDR3 DNA, clone size, D gene, V gene, J gene. A D gene is named only where the DNA matches it firmly. Rows may omit the clone size; those that give it use once, few, many or a size class.

cdr3_aa: CSATPGTDSYEQYF; cdr3_nt: TGCAGTGCTACCCCCGGGACCGACTCCTACGAGCAGTACTTC; clone_size: few; d_call: -; v_call: TRBV20-1; j_call: TRBJ2-7
cdr3_aa: CASSVFLSPGANALTF; cdr3_nt: TGTGCCAGCAGTGTTTTTTTGAGTCCTGGGGCCAACGCCCTGACTTTC; clone_size: once; d_call: -; v_call: TRBV5-6; j_call: TRBJ2-6
cdr3_aa: CASWTGLYIQYF; cdr3_nt: TGTGCCAGCTGGACAGGGCTGTACATTCAGTACTTC; clone_size: -; d_call: TRBD1; v_call: TRBV6-1; j_call: TRBJ2-4
cdr3_aa: CASGALGQFYGYTF; cdr3_nt: TGTGCCAGCGGGGCCCTCGGGCAGTTCTATGGCTACACCTTC; clone_size: -; d_call: -; v_call: TRBV27; j_call: TRBJ1-2
cdr3_aa: CATKEGGTPNF; cdr3_nt: TGTGCCACCAAAGAGGGAGGGACTCCGAATTTT; clone_size: many; d_call: TRBD2; v_call: TRBV19; j_call: TRBJ2-3
cdr3_aa: CASSQSKAYEQYF; cdr3_nt: TGCGCCAGCAGTCAATCAAAGGCTTACGAGCAGTACTTC; clone_size: -; d_call: -; v_call: TRBV23-1; j_call: TRBJ2-7
cdr3_aa: CASSSTSGRALTEQYF; cdr3_nt: TGTGCCAGCAGCTCCACTAGCGGGAGGGCCCTCACGGAGCAGTACTTC; clone_size: few; d_call: TRBD2; v_call: TRBV11-2; j_call: TRBJ2-7
cdr3_aa: CSAKREDQPQHF; cdr3_nt: TGCAGTGCTAAACGGGAGGATCAGCCCCAGCATTTT; clone_size: few; d_call: -; v_call: TRBV20-1; j_call: TRBJ1-5
cdr3_aa: CASSPDNNEQFF; cdr3_nt: TGTGCCAGCAGCCCGGACAACAATGAGCAGTTCTTC; clone_size: many; d_call: -; v_call: TRBV7-2; j_call: TRBJ2-1
cdr3_aa: CASSVEQRDRSYAYEQYF; cdr3_nt: TGTGCCAGCAGCGTAGAACAAAGGGACAGGTCCTATGCCTACGAGCAGTACTTC; clone_size: -; d_call: TRBD1; v_call: TRBV9; j_call: TRBJ2-7
cdr3_aa: CASRTSLETQYF; cdr3_nt: TGTGCCAGCAGAACCTCATTAGAGACCCAGTACTTC; clone_size: -; d_call: -; v_call: TRBV28; j_call: TRBJ2-5
cdr3_aa: CASFATDTQYF; cdr3_nt: TGCGCCAGCTTCGCCACAGATACGCAGTATTTT; clone_size: few; d_call: -; v_call: TRBV10-2; j_call: TRBJ2-3
cdr3_aa: CASSVGTSDYNEQFF; cdr3_nt: TGTGCCAGTAGTGTGGGGACTAGCGATTACAATGAGCAGTTCTTC; clone_size: -; d_call: TRBD2; v_call: TRBV19; j_call: TRBJ2-1
cdr3_aa: CSAEPLAANTGELFF; cdr3_nt: TGCAGTGCCGAACCACTAGCGGCAAACACCGGGGAGCTGTTTTTT; clone_size: many; d_call: TRBD2; v_call: TRBV20-1; j_call: TRBJ2-2
cdr3_aa: CASSLLRTSAQETQYF; cdr3_nt: TGTGCCAGCAGCCTCCTAAGGACTAGCGCCCAAGAGACCCAGTACTTC; clone_size: -; d_call: TRBD2; v_call: TRBV3-1; j_call: TRBJ2-5
cdr3_aa: CAAGMGTSGYDPYNEQFF; cdr3_nt: TGTGCCGCTGGGATGGGGACTAGCGGCTATGATCCCTACAATGAGCAGTTCTTC; clone_size: -; d_call: -; v_call: TRBV21-1; j_call: TRBJ2-1
cdr3_aa: CASSQDPTPDNEQFF; cdr3_nt: TGCGCCAGCAGCCAAGATCCCACCCCGGACAATGAGCAGTTCTTC; clone_size: -; d_call: -; v_call: TRBV4-1; j_call: TRBJ2-1
cdr3_aa: CASSSDRGNQPQHF; cdr3_nt: TGTGCCAGCAGTTCCGACAGGGGCAATCAGCCCCAGCATTTT; clone_size: -; d_call: TRBD1; v_call: TRBV6-2/TRBV6-3; j_call: TRBJ1-5
cdr3_aa: CASRLGRKVPYEQYF; cdr3_nt: TGTGCCAGCAGGCTTGGTAGGAAGGTCCCCTACGAGCAGTACTTC; clone_size: -; d_call: -; v_call: TRBV28; j_call: TRBJ2-7
cdr3_aa: CSARGGINEQFF; cdr3_nt: TGCAGTGCTAGGGGGGGGATCAATGAGCAGTTCTTC; clone_size: -; d_call: TRBD2; v_call: TRBV20-1; j_call: TRBJ2-1
cdr3_aa: CSAPALAQATETQYF; cdr3_nt: TGCAGTGCCCCGGCACTAGCCCAGGCCACAGAGACCCAGTACTTC; clone_size: -; d_call: -; v_call: TRBV20-1; j_call: TRBJ2-5
cdr3_aa: CAPLISDEQFF; cdr3_nt: TGTGCCCCCTTGATTTCCGATGAGCAGTTCTTC; clone_size: many; d_call: -; v_call: TRBV24-1; j_call: TRBJ2-1
cdr3_aa: CASSSDGAGLADYEQYF; cdr3_nt: TGTGCCAGCAGCTCCGATGGCGCGGGACTAGCGGACTACGAGCAGTACTTC; clone_size: few; d_call: TRBD2; v_call: TRBV7-9; j_call: TRBJ2-7
cdr3_aa: CAISESTGEQYF; cdr3_nt: TGTGCCATCAGTGAGTCGACGGGGGAGCAGTACTTC; clone_size: many; d_call: -; v_call: TRBV10-3; j_call: TRBJ2-7
cdr3_aa: CASSFRRTGGETQYF; cdr3_nt: TGTGCCAGCAGCTTCCGGAGGACGGGGGGAGAGACCCAGTACTTC; clone_size: few; d_call: TRBD2; v_call: TRBV7-2; j_call: TRBJ2-5
cdr3_aa: CASSLGLAGGLTDTQYF; cdr3_nt: TGCGCCAGCAGCCTCGGACTAGCGGGAGGGCTTACAGATACGCAGTATTTT; clone_size: -; d_call: TRBD2; v_call: TRBV4-3; j_call: TRBJ2-3
cdr3_aa: CASSLRTSSDEQYF; cdr3_nt: TGTGCCAGCAGCTTAAGGACCTCTTCCGACGAGCAGTACTTC; clone_size: -; d_call: -; v_call: TRBV7-6; j_call: TRBJ2-7
cdr3_aa: CASSWSRGVETGELFF; cdr3_nt: TGTGCCAGCAGTTGGTCCCGAGGCGTCGAAACCGGGGAGCTGTTTTTT; clone_size: many; d_call: -; v_call: TRBV6-2/TRBV6-3; j_call: TRBJ2-2
cdr3_aa: CASSITQTDTQYF; cdr3_nt: TGTGCCAGCAGCATAACTCAAACAGATACGCAGTATTTT; clone_size: -; d_call: -; v_call: TRBV5-4; j_call: TRBJ2-3
cdr3_aa: CASSSPGTPNTQYF; cdr3_nt: TGCGCCAGCAGCTCTCCCGGGACCCCAAATACGCAGTATTTT; clone_size: -; d_call: -; v_call: TRBV5-1; j_call: TRBJ2-3
cdr3_aa: CSAPSRGTGSEGYTF; cdr3_nt: TGCAGTGCTCCTTCTAGGGGAACAGGGTCGGAAGGCTACACCTTC; clone_size: many; d_call: -; v_call: TRBV20-1; j_call: TRBJ1-2
cdr3_aa: CASNLAGVTYEQYF; cdr3_nt: TGTGCCAGCAACCTGGCGGGGGTAACCTACGAGCAGTACTTC; clone_size: few; d_call: TRBD2; v_call: TRBV7-2; j_call: TRBJ2-7
cdr3_aa: CASSHPPQETQYF; cdr3_nt: TGTGCCAGCAGCCACCCACCACAAGAGACCCAGTACTTC; clone_size: many; d_call: -; v_call: TRBV11-3; j_call: TRBJ2-5
cdr3_aa: CATSAGTGGSPLHF; cdr3_nt: TGTGCCACCAGCGCCGGGACAGGGGGCTCACCCCTCCACTTT; clone_size: many; d_call: TRBD1; v_call: TRBV15; j_call: TRBJ1-6
cdr3_aa: CASGLAITGNTEAFF; cdr3_nt: TGTGCTAGTGGTTTGGCTATAACTGGGAACACTGAAGCTTTCTTT; clone_size: -; d_call: -; v_call: TRBV12-5; j_call: TRBJ1-1
cdr3_aa: CASSQDFGPAYEQYF; cdr3_nt: TGTGCCAGCAGCCAAGATTTCGGACCCGCCTACGAGCAGTACTTC; clone_size: -; d_call: -; v_call: TRBV4-2; j_call: TRBJ2-7
cdr3_aa: CASSVASEGVRAFF; cdr3_nt: TGTGCCAGCAGCGTAGCTTCTGAGGGGGTGAGAGCTTTCTTT; clone_size: many; d_call: -; v_call: TRBV9; j_call: TRBJ1-1
cdr3_aa: CASSPGGAGRGNEQFF; cdr3_nt: TGTGCCAGCAGCCCCGGGGGAGCGGGAAGAGGAAATGAGCAGTTCTTC; clone_size: many; d_call: TRBD2; v_call: TRBV6-5; j_call: TRBJ2-1
cdr3_aa: CASSSTGGWYEQYF; cdr3_nt: TGTGCCAGCAGTTCTACAGGGGGCTGGTACGAGCAGTACTTC; clone_size: few; d_call: TRBD1; v_call: TRBV27; j_call: TRBJ2-7
cdr3_aa: CASSLGLGGGGTDTQYF; cdr3_nt: TGTGCCAGCAGTTTAGGTCTAGGCGGTGGAGGGACAGATACGCAGTATTTT; clone_size: -; d_call: -; v_call: TRBV28; j_call: TRBJ2-3
cdr3_aa: CASRKDGASYEQYF; cdr3_nt: TGTGCCAGCAGAAAAGACGGAGCCTCCTACGAGCAGTACTTC; clone_size: -; d_call: -; v_call: TRBV6-2/TRBV6-3; j_call: TRBJ2-7
cdr3_aa: CASSLIPGSGANVLTF; cdr3_nt: TGTGCCAGCAGTTTAATACCGGGTTCTGGGGCCAACGTCCTGACTTTC; clone_size: -; d_call: -; v_call: TRBV27; j_call: TRBJ2-6
cdr3_aa: CASSSGPLGDTEAFF; cdr3_nt: TGTGCCAGCAGCTCCGGGCCCCTGGGGGACACTGAAGCTTTCTTT; clone_size: few; d_call: -; v_call: TRBV9; j_call: TRBJ1-1
cdr3_aa: CASTLKSSGANVLTF; cdr3_nt: TGTGCCAGCACCCTGAAAAGCTCTGGGGCCAACGTCCTGACTTTC; clone_size: many; d_call: -; v_call: TRBV7-9; j_call: TRBJ2-6
cdr3_aa: CSATAGANTPLHF; cdr3_nt: TGCAGTGCTACTGCTGGAGCGAATACACCCCTCCACTTT; clone_size: -; d_call: -; v_call: TRBV20-1; j_call: TRBJ1-6
cdr3_aa: CASSQTGGDGNEQFF; cdr3_nt: TGTGCCAGCAGCCAAACAGGGGGCGATGGCAATGAGCAGTTCTTC; clone_size: -; d_call: TRBD1; v_call: TRBV7-6; j_call: TRBJ2-1
cdr3_aa: CASSLERVGNIQYF; cdr3_nt: TGCGCCAGCAGCTTGGAGAGGGTTGGGAACATTCAGTACTTC; clone_size: -; d_call: -; v_call: TRBV5-1; j_call: TRBJ2-4
cdr3_aa: CASSFVETQYF; cdr3_nt: TGTGCCAGCAGTTTTGTGGAGACCCAGTACTTC; clone_size: many; d_call: -; v_call: TRBV7-2; j_call: TRBJ2-5
cdr3_aa: CASNPTVVSYEQYF; cdr3_nt: TGTGCCAGCAACCCGACAGTGGTATCCTACGAGCAGTACTTC; clone_size: -; d_call: -; v_call: TRBV12-3/TRBV12-4; j_call: TRBJ2-7
cdr3_aa: CASSQGLFVPLYEQYF; cdr3_nt: TGCGCCAGCAGCCAAGGTTTGTTTGTCCCACTCTACGAGCAGTACTTC; clone_size: many; d_call: -; v_call: TRBV4-3; j_call: TRBJ2-7
cdr3_aa: CASSSLGHVMTGELFF; cdr3_nt: TGTGCCAGCAGTTCATTGGGGCATGTCATGACCGGGGAGCTGTTTTTT; clone_size: -; d_call: -; v_call: TRBV27; j_call: TRBJ2-2
cdr3_aa: CASSLFSSRHEQYF; cdr3_nt: TGTGCCAGCAGCTTGTTCTCATCCAGGCACGAGCAGTACTTC; clone_size: many; d_call: -; v_call: TRBV7-2; j_call: TRBJ2-7
cdr3_aa: CASSPGTGPCEQYF; cdr3_nt: TGCGCCAGCAGCCCAGGGACAGGGCCCTGCGAGCAGTACTTC; clone_size: -; d_call: TRBD1; v_call: TRBV4-3; j_call: TRBJ2-7
cdr3_aa: CASSLAEGHSGYTF; cdr3_nt: TGTGCCAGCAGCTTAGCTGAAGGGCATAGTGGCTACACCTTC; clone_size: many; d_call: -; v_call: TRBV7-2; j_call: TRBJ1-2
cdr3_aa: CASSGYLGTRESTGELFF; cdr3_nt: TGTGCCAGCAGTGGATACTTGGGGACTAGAGAGTCCACCGGGGAGCTGTTTTTT; clone_size: many; d_call: TRBD2; v_call: TRBV11-1; j_call: TRBJ2-2